This T cell receptor (beta chain) came from a study of T cell responses to AZD1222 COVID-19 vaccine (dated by TCRdb to the early 2020s). A note on the overall study: A total of approximately 230 trial participants underwent TCR sequencing, of whom 207 received two doses of AZD1222 and roughly 25 received two doses of the MenACWY control vaccine. Trial participants were enrolled by age into 18-55, 56-69 and 70-plus year subgroups, with about 150, 28 and 57 TCR-sequenced participants respectively. The full study reports these points: Because no samples from the day 14 peak response were available, repertoires could be characterized only after the peak T cell response. Conclusions about previously exposed vaccinees are limited, since just five or six AZD1222 recipients were seropositive for SARS-CoV-2 at baseline. Most participants were white British and females outnumbered males, and the authors suggested that clonal diversity may have been underestimated. The 56-69-year group was small, and its depth increase did not reach significance, likely because of low power. The whole spike protein was spanned by vaccine-associated CD4 TCRs, and dominant responses were seen in regions 160-218 and 743-854. After two AZD1222 doses, spike-specific TCR breadth and depth were significantly higher than at day 0 and than in MenACWY recipients. Reportedly, almost half of the unique spike-specific TCRs recognized epitopes lying outside the regions that are mutated in the B.1.351 and B.1.1.7 variants.

Details on this clone: This receptor's antigen is unknown. It has no much larger one-base neighbor in the sample; base qualities were not kept.

The CDR3 regions of human TCRbeta chains were analyzed by immunosequencing. Per the authors' processing: Repertoire TCRs were checked for matches against a reference library of SARS-CoV-2-specific TCRs that had been generated using the MIRA antigen-specificity platform. Breadth was defined as the fraction of unique TCRs that were SARS-CoV-2-associated, and depth was defined as the fraction of total T cells that were SARS-CoV-2-associated. Each spike-specific TCR was assigned to its reactive spike region and to a CD4 or CD8 class using the MIRA data. Log10-transformed breadth and depth values were compared by one-way ANOVA with Sidak's multiple comparisons tests. TCRdb provides this immuneACCESS table in a form limited to in-frame rearrangements. Some clones are lacking; in checked studies, under half of them reflect an unresolved V gene, and why the rest are absent is not known. That table furnishes V, J and clone size, whereas the DNA furnished D and trimming. The sample profile shows some 120,000 clones; approximately 86% of them were found once. The top ten hold over 5% of the sample.

Per the publication, the time point label means: about 28 days (+/-7) after the second vaccine dose. AZD1222 recipients given second doses at about 4 weeks or at about 12 weeks were pooled, since spike-specific TCR depth and breadth were not found to differ between the two schedules. Vaccinee samples were obtained from the UK trials COV001 and COV002, which included a single-blind randomized controlled phase 2/3 trial of AZD1222 (ChAdOx1 nCoV-19) in healthy adults. For TCRbeta chain sequencing, PBMC samples were collected from trial participants at day 0 and at day 28 after the second dose. Its CDR3 holds 17 amino acids, cysteine through phenylalanine. The entry retains the CDR3 DNA only, 51 bases that are in frame from base 1. Unmatched junction bases come to 16, with V trimmed by 7 bases and J by 3 bases. CDR1 SGHVS and CDR2 FQNEAQ are derived from the germline V gene.

The sample here was peripheral blood, taken 28 days after the second AZD1222 dose. This TCR was recovered from an adult who received the AZD1222 COVID-19 vaccine. This chain joins TRBV7-8 to TRBJ2-7; 9 junctional bases match TRBD2. The nucleotides are TGTGCCAGCAAGGATCTGACTAGCGGCAGACCACTCTACGAGCAGTACTTC. Translated, this gives CASKDLTSGRPLYEQYF.